This TCR beta chain was retrieved from a study of neurological immune-mediated disorders. The cDNA was synthesized by 5'RACE incorporating 10-nucleotide random UMIs. Each CDR3 protein gets one entry after TCRdb re-called the 5' RACE reads with MiXCR. The data contain tens of thousands of distinct CDR3 sequences, approximately 14% of them singletons. This clonotype was detected once. Its matching antigen is unknown. Overall study results and limits: Patients with HTLV-1-associated myelopathy had the highest level of TCR clonal expansion, whereas patients with multiple sclerosis had the lowest level, falling beneath the level found in healthy controls.

Per the germline V gene, CDR1 is SGHDN and CDR2 is FVKESK. This CDR3 spans 15 amino acids. The V segment lost 0 bases and the J segment 10 bases; nucleotides outside the gene matches: 10. Time point: longitudinal time-point 1 (baseline). 2 million unsorted PBMCs were stored in RNAlater at -80 °C before RNA extraction. The sequencing input was PBMCs. This sequence originates from a female donor with HTLV-1-associated myelopathy (HAM/TSP). The V and J genes are TRBV14 and TRBJ1-2, with TRBD1 matching 8 bases. CDR3 sequence reads: CASSQDRQGLGVYTF. The DNA for the CDR3 is TGTGCCAGCAGCCAAGACCGACAGGGGCTAGGGGTCTACACCTTC.